This TCR beta chain was documented in a study of blood T cell repertoires in COVID-19. CDR1 is KGHDR, CDR2 SFDVKD, per germline. This CDR3 comprises 13 residues. The V gene end was trimmed by 7 bases and the J gene end by 4 bases; junction bases not matched to a gene: 3. Generated by immunoSEQ multiplex PCR, the TCRdb table keeps only in-frame clones and is missing some. In the table there are 150,000 or so clones, around four fifths of which are singletons. The sequence came from a woman aged 40 to 50 with active or convalescent COVID-19. The chain joins TRBV24-1 to TRBJ1-5; 7 bases match TRBD1. Sequencing was performed on peripheral blood. DNA of the CDR3: TGTGCCACCAGCTTACAGGGGAATCAGCCCCAGCATTTT. Amino acid sequence: CATSLQGNQPQHF.